Below are 20 T cell receptor beta chains sequenced from a single sample in a study of shared clonotypes between healthy human individuals. The method was immunoSEQ multiplex PCR; TCRdb's version includes in-frame clones alone and lacks a portion of them. The sample contains approximately 2.1 million clones, more than 85% of which appear only once. Sample: naive CD4+ T cells from PBMCs. As to subset: CD45RA+ positively selected. Receptor source: a man between 18 and 29 years old in good health. Some clones in this sample may be carry-over from other donors' samples.

The gene calls are TRBV5-1 and TRBJ1-2; 7 bases line up with TRBD1. This CDR3 has 15 amino acids. Trimming took 4 bases from V and 0 from J; bases not matched to a gene: 6. In germline, CDR1 is SGHRS, CDR2 YFSETQ. The chain's CDR3 is CASSKGQPSNYGYTF. CDR3 sequence (DNA): TGCGCCAGCAGCAAGGGACAGCCCTCTAACTATGGCTACACCTTC.

The rearrangement links TRBV19 to TRBJ2-3, with D perhaps TRBD1 (6 bases). V was pared by 11 bases and J by 13 bases, with 28 bases between. This CDR3 spans 14 amino acids. Germline CDR1 is LNHDA and CDR2 is SQIVND (reference sequence). CDR3 sequence: CAAYWGRATEIEYF. The CDR3 coding sequence is TGTGCCGCCTACTGGGGGCGGGCGACCGAAATAGAGTATTTT.

The rearrangement links TRBV9 to TRBJ1-2; 8 bases match TRBD1. Germline V gene lookup returns CDR1 SGDLS and CDR2 YYNGEE. The CDR3 is 13 amino acids. V was pared by 6 bases and J by 5 bases, with 6 bases of the junction left unmatched. This CDR3 reads CASKPTGDYGYTF. CDR3 coding DNA: TGTGCCAGCAAGCCGACAGGGGATTATGGCTACACCTTC. The full variable domain, with the rest looked up from reference TRBV9 and TRBJ1-2, is DSGVTQTPKHLITATGQRVTLRCSPRSGDLSVYWYQQSLDQGLQFLIQYYNGEERAKGNILERFSAQQFPDLHSELNLSSLELGDSALYFCASKPTGDYGYTFGSGTRLTVV.

This sequence joins TRBV2 and TRBJ2-3, with a possible D match to TRBD2 (6 bases). The CDR3 is made up of 14 amino acids. The germline CDR1 and CDR2 sequences are SNHLY and FYNNEI. V was trimmed by 4 bases and J by 6 bases, leaving 14 bases between them. DNA of the CDR3: TGTGCCAGCAGTGTGGGAACGCGGGGTGATACGCAGTATTTT. This translates into CASSVGTRGDTQYF. The variable domain in full, with the rest retrieved from reference TRBV2 and TRBJ2-3, is EPEVTQTPSHQVTQMGQEVILRCVPISNHLYFYWYRQILGQKVEFLVSFYNNEISEKSEIFDDQFSVERPDGSNFTLKIRSTKLEDSAMYFCASSVGTRGDTQYFGPGTRLTVL.

The rearrangement joins TRBV29-1 to TRBJ1-2; the D is unclear. V shed 1 base and J shed 0 bases, with 9 bases lying between them. The CDR3 runs 14 residues. Germline values: CDR1 SQVTM, CDR2 ANQGSEA. The CDR3 bases are TGCAGCGTTGAAGTAGGAACAGCTAACTATGGCTACACCTTC. Protein: CSVEVGTANYGYTF.

Worth noting for this clone: Other DNA sequences from this sample encode an identical CDR3 as well. The V and J genes are TRBV6-5 and TRBJ1-1; a weak D match, TRBD1 (6 bases). The CDR3 runs to 14 residues. From germline, CDR1 is MNHEY and CDR2 SVGAGI. V lost 5 bases to trimming and J lost 0 bases, with 10 bases between them. The DNA for the CDR3 is TGTGCCAGCAGTCCCGGGACACTGAACACTGAAGCTTTCTTT. Translating gives CASSPGTLNTEAFF.

This chain uses TRBV20-1 with TRBJ1-1, with unresolved D. The CDR3 runs 10 residues. Trimming left V 6 bases short and J 6 bases short, with 8 bases between. CDR1 and CDR2 (germline): DFQATT, SNEGSKA (reference sequence). CDR3 protein: CSAIPAEAFF. The CDR3 bases are TGCAGTGCCATTCCCGCTGAAGCTTTCTTT.

This clone was counted once. The CDR3 sequence: CASSRGGSDEQYF. The CDR3 DNA is TGTGCCAGCAGCCGGGGGGGGTCTGACGAGCAGTACTTC. The chain is built from TRBV28 and TRBJ2-7, with TRBD2 matching 8 bases. CDR3 size: 13 residues. The germline V gene encodes CDR1 MDHEN and CDR2 SYDVKM. Trimming removed 6 bases from V and 5 bases from J; junction bases left unmatched: 6. The variable domain in full, with the rest retrieved from reference TRBV28 and TRBJ2-7, is DVKVTQSSRYLVKRTGEKVFLECVQDMDHENMFWYRQDPGLGLRLIYFSYDVKMKEKGDIPEGYSVSREKKERFSLILESASTNQTSMYLCASSRGGSDEQYFGPGTRLTVT.

The V call is TRBV7-8, the J call TRBJ1-2, with no clear D. Germline V lookup: CDR1 SGHVS, CDR2 FQNEAQ. V was shortened by 5 bases and J by 2 bases, with 9 bases between the two germline ends. The CDR3 is 13 amino acids. The CDR3 region is CASSQNKNYGYTF. The CDR3 DNA follows: TGTGCCAGCAGCCAAAATAAAAACTATGGCTACACCTTC. The full variable domain, with the rest looked up from reference TRBV7-8 and TRBJ1-2, is GAGVSQSPRYKVAKRGQDVALRCDPISGHVSLFWYQQALGQGPEFLTYFQNEAQLDKSGLPSDRFFAERPEGSVSTLKIQRTQQEDSAVYLCASSQNKNYGYTFGSGTRLTVV.

The chain recombines TRBV27 with TRBJ1-2, with D possibly being TRBD1 (6 bases). The CDR3 has 14 residues. Trimming left V 6 bases short and J 6 bases short, with 17 bases between. The germline V gene encodes CDR1 MNHEY and CDR2 SMNVEV (reference sequence). This chain's CDR3 is CASRNRVGENGYTF. CDR3 bases: TGTGCCAGCAGGAACAGGGTGGGCGAGAATGGCTACACCTTC.

The table lists this clone with a count of one. V and J are TRBV10-1 and TRBJ2-1; the match to TRBD2 covers 11 bases. V lost 6 bases and J lost 4; bases outside the gene matches: 5. Germline V CDR1 and CDR2: WNHNN, SYGVQD (reference sequence). The CDR3 is made up of 15 amino acids. The CDR3 DNA sequence: TGCGCCAGCAGCCCGACTAGCGGGACATACAATGAGCAGTTCTTC. Encoded protein: CASSPTSGTYNEQFF.

This rearrangement joins TRBV19 to TRBJ1-2; D not resolved. The germline CDR1 and CDR2 sequences are LNHDA and SQIVND (reference sequence). V shed 6 bases and J shed 2 bases, with 10 bases lying between them. This CDR3 has 13 residues. Written as DNA, the CDR3 is TGTGCCAGTAGGCCGGACGCGAACTATGGCTACACCTTC. Translated, it gives CASRPDANYGYTF.

This chain connects TRBV19 to TRBJ2-1, with D maybe TRBD1 (6 bases). The CDR3 runs to 15 residues. In germline, CDR1 is LNHDA, CDR2 SQIVND (reference sequence). V lost 5 bases, J lost 5 bases, and 16 bases lay in between. CDR3 sequence reads: CASSGPGHLDNEQFF. The CDR3 DNA follows: TGTGCCAGTAGTGGACCGGGACACCTTGACAATGAGCAGTTCTTC.

Of note for this clone: The same CDR3 arises from other DNA sequences in this sample as well. The chain links TRBV19 to TRBJ1-1; the D is unclear. The germline gives CDR1 LNHDA, CDR2 SQIVND (reference sequence). The CDR3 sequence is 13 residues long. Trimming took off 7 bases at V and 2 bases at J, with 11 bases between the two ends. The chain's CDR3 is CASKRQANTEAFF. The CDR3 DNA reads as TGTGCCAGTAAACGGCAGGCTAACACTGAAGCTTTCTTT.

Details on this clone: Other DNA sequences in the sample encode the same CDR3. V is TRBV18 and J is TRBJ2-1; 8 positions agree with TRBD2. This CDR3 has 15 residues. With V trimmed by 4 bases and J by 0 bases, 2 bases remained unmatched. Germline values: CDR1 KGHSH, CDR2 LQKENI. As DNA, the CDR3 is TGTGCCAGCTCACGAAGCGGGAGCTCCTACAATGAGCAGTTCTTC. Translating it yields CASSRSGSSYNEQFF.

The V and J genes are TRBV12-1 and TRBJ2-2. TRBV12-1 has pseudogene status. The length of the CDR3 is 18 residues. In DNA, the CDR3 is TGTGCCAGCAGCGATACCTTCACCGGGACGTCGAACACCGGGGAGCTGTTTTTT. Protein: CASSDTFTGTSNTGELFF.

The gene calls are TRBV30 and TRBJ1-2; D is uncertain. This CDR3 comprises 11 residues. The germline CDR1 and CDR2 sequences are GTSNPN and SVGIG (reference sequence). Between the trimmed V and J ends, which lost 4 bases and 4 bases, there was a span of 7 bases. The CDR3 DNA reads as TGTGCCTGGAAAGGTTCCTATGGCTACACCTTC. It is translated as CAWKGSYGYTF.

The chain is built from TRBV6-1 and TRBJ2-5; 7 bases match TRBD1. V was pared by 4 bases and J by 4 bases, with 6 bases of the junction left unmatched. CDR3 length equals 14 residues. CDR1 is MNHNS and CDR2 is SASEGT in the germline V gene. The DNA of the CDR3 is TGTGCCAGCAGTGGACGGGGACAGTCAGAGACCCAGTACTTC. Its protein product is CASSGRGQSETQYF.

The V gene is TRBV9, the J gene TRBJ2-3; TRBD2 agrees at 10 bases. V trimming: 2 bases; J trimming: 9 bases; junction bases outside the gene matches: 12. This CDR3 region has 16 residues. Germline V gives CDR1 SGDLS, CDR2 YYNGEE. The CDR3 is CASSVRSSGGINTQYF. The CDR3, as DNA: TGTGCCAGCAGCGTGAGGTCTAGCGGGGGTATCAACACGCAGTATTTT.

CDR3 sequence (DNA): TGTGCCAGCTCGCCCCGGACAGGGTACGACAATGAGCAGTTCTTC. As protein: CASSPRTGYDNEQFF. The chain combines TRBV18 with TRBJ2-1, with 8 bases identical to TRBD1. Trimming at V came to 6 bases and at J to 5 bases, leaving 9 bases not matched to a gene. This CDR3 comprises 15 residues. Germline V gene sequence: CDR1 KGHSH, CDR2 LQKENI.